This T cell receptor beta chain is from a study of T cells in Graves' hyperthyroidism and ophthalmopathy. Study in general: Peripheral blood was secured at the point of initial diagnosis, before any treatment. Findings of the study overall: Most thyroid clonotypes expanded above 0.001 appeared in blood too. Ophthalmopathy, which appeared later, was predicted by the model a median roughly 6.4 months before onset.

Diagnostic assessment was based on clinical symptoms, serum thyroxine and TRAb, thyroid ultrasound and orbital computed tomography. This clonotype came up many times. Antigen: not known. From germline, CDR1 is SGHRS and CDR2 YFSETQ. Deletions cut 4 bases from V and 3 bases from J, with 18 bases between. The CDR3 spans 16 residues. From RNA transcripts, TCR beta CDR3 regions were amplified. The TCR CDR3 was amplified in a first-round RT-PCR using the HTBI primer set. TCRdb re-analysed the multiplex PCR reads in MiXCR, keeping a single row per CDR3 protein. The sample lists over 450,000 distinct CDR3 sequences; about a sixth were seen once.

The V call is TRBV5-1, the J call TRBJ2-3; possibly TRBD2 for D (7 bases). The material sequenced was blood. This clonotype was sampled from a woman under 30 with Graves' ophthalmopathy. The chain's CDR3 is CASSPAGAKMTDTQYF. The CDR3, as DNA: TGCGCCAGCAGCCCTGCGGGGGCGAAGATGACAGATACGCAGTATTTT.